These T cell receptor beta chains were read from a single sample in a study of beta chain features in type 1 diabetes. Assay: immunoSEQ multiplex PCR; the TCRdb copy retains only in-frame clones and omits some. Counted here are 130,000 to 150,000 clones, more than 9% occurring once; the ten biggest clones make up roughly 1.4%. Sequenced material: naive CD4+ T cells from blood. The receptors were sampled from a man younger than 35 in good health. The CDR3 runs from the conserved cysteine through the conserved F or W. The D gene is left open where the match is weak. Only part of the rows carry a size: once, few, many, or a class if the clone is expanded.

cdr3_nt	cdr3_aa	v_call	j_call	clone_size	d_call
TGTGCCAGCAGCCCCCGGGCAGGGATTACAGATACGCAGTATTTT	CASSPRAGITDTQYF	TRBV7-2	TRBJ2-3	-	-
TGCGCCAGCAGCCAAGTCGGGACAGGGTCGGATGGCTACACCTTC	CASSQVGTGSDGYTF	TRBV4-3	TRBJ1-2	-	TRBD1
TGCGCCAGCAGTGAGTCCACCGCGGGGGCAGATACGCAGTATTTT	CASSESTAGADTQYF	TRBV10-1	TRBJ2-3	-	TRBD2
TGTGCCAGCAGTTCAGGACAGGGGTACTTCTTC	CASSSGQGYFF	TRBV6-5	TRBJ2-1	few	TRBD1
TGTGCCAGCAGCTTGGCCAGGGGGCTTTTCGGGTTCTTC	CASSLARGLFGFF	TRBV5-4	TRBJ2-1	-	TRBD1
TGTGCCTGGAGTGACCCCCGAGAAGAAAAACTGTTTTTT	CAWSDPREEKLFF	TRBV30	TRBJ1-4	few	-
TGTGCCAGCAGCTTGGCCCGAGGGACAGGGAATCAGCCCCAGCATTTT	CASSLARGTGNQPQHF	TRBV7-2	TRBJ1-5	-	TRBD1
TGTGCCTGGAGTGCGGGACTAGCGGTGGAAGAGCAGTTCTTC	CAWSAGLAVEEQFF	TRBV30	TRBJ2-1	many	TRBD2
TGTGCCAGCAGCTTAGTGACAGGGGTGGGTGAAAAACTGTTTTTT	CASSLVTGVGEKLFF	TRBV7-2	TRBJ1-4	-	TRBD1
TGTGCCAGCACTACAGGGTTGTGGACTGAAGCTTTCTTT	CASTTGLWTEAFF	TRBV7-2	TRBJ1-1	-	-
TGTGCCAGCGTCGGGTTGACAGGGGGCTATTACGAGCAGTACTTC	CASVGLTGGYYEQYF	TRBV6-5	TRBJ2-7	few	TRBD1
TGTGCCAGCAGCTTGCGGGGGCCTACAGGGACCCAGTACTTC	CASSLRGPTGTQYF	TRBV7-9	TRBJ2-5	few	-
TGTGCCAGCAGCTTCCAGACAGGTGTTGAAAAACTGTTTTTT	CASSFQTGVEKLFF	TRBV7-9	TRBJ1-4	few	-
TGCGCCAGCAGCCCACATCCCCTTCTAGCGGGGGGTTCCTACAATGAGCAGTTCTTC	CASSPHPLLAGGSYNEQFF	TRBV4-3	TRBJ2-1	many	TRBD2
TGTGCCTCGGACGGGGGGCCGGTCCCCGATACGCAGTATTTT	CASDGGPVPDTQYF	TRBV11-2	TRBJ2-3	few	-
TGTGCCAGCAGCTGGACAGGGAGCTATGGCTACACCTTC	CASSWTGSYGYTF	TRBV7-9	TRBJ1-2	few	TRBD1
TGCGCCAGCAGCGATCGCGCGAACACCGGGGAGCTGTTTTTT	CASSDRANTGELFF	TRBV5-1	TRBJ2-2	few	-
TGTGCCAGCAGGTTACGCCAGGCTTGGGAAAAACTGTTTTTT	CASRLRQAWEKLFF	TRBV2	TRBJ1-4	few	-
TGTGCCAGCAGCTCCCAACTAGCGGGGGGGCTCTACGAGCAGTACTTC	CASSSQLAGGLYEQYF	TRBV7-2	TRBJ2-7	-	TRBD2
TGTGCCAGCAGTACTACCCCACTTAATGAAAAACTGTTTTTT	CASSTTPLNEKLFF	TRBV28	TRBJ1-4	few	-
TGTGCCAGCAGCCGGGACTTTCAAGAGACCCAGTACTTC	CASSRDFQETQYF	TRBV7-7	TRBJ2-5	-	-
TGTGCCAGCAGCGTAGTGGGACAGGGGGCATCTGGAAACACCATATATTTT	CASSVVGQGASGNTIYF	TRBV9	TRBJ1-3	-	TRBD1
TGTGCCAGCAGTCAAGCCGGGACACCGTCGATCACCGGGGAGCTGTTTTTT	CASSQAGTPSITGELFF	TRBV28	TRBJ2-2	-	-
TGTGCCAGCAGTCGAGAAACTAATGAAAAACTGTTTTTT	CASSRETNEKLFF	TRBV6-1	TRBJ1-4	few	-
TGTGCCAGCAGCGTAGGGGCAGGGCGGCTTTTTAACGAGCAGTACTTC	CASSVGAGRLFNEQYF	TRBV9	TRBJ2-7	few	-
TGTGCCAGCAGCTCGGACAGGCCGCAGTACTTC	CASSSDRPQYF	TRBV7-2	TRBJ2-7	many	TRBD1
TGTGCCAGCAGCGCTGCTGGGCTAGCGGGGTACAATGAGCAGTTCTTC	CASSAAGLAGYNEQFF	TRBV7-9	TRBJ2-1	-	TRBD2
TGTGCCTGGATTTGGACAGGGAACAATGAGCAGTTCTTC	CAWIWTGNNEQFF	TRBV30	TRBJ2-1	few	TRBD1
TGTGCCAGCAGTGTAAGGGGGCCTACACAGAATGAGCAGTTCTTC	CASSVRGPTQNEQFF	TRBV6-1	TRBJ2-1	-	TRBD1
TGTGCCAGCTCACCTTGGGGGGGAGGCAATTCACCCCTCCACTTT	CASSPWGGGNSPLHF	TRBV18	TRBJ1-6	-	-
TGTGCCAGCAGCCGGAAGGACAGGGAAGAGACCCAGTACTTC	CASSRKDREETQYF	TRBV5-8	TRBJ2-5	-	TRBD1
TGTGCCAGCAGCTTACTCCTAGCCGAGACCCAGTACTTC	CASSLLLAETQYF	TRBV7-9	TRBJ2-5	many	-
TGTGCCAGTAGTATAGATTGGACGGGGGTCGACACCGGGGAGCTGTTTTTT	CASSIDWTGVDTGELFF	TRBV19	TRBJ2-2	-	-
TGCGCCAGCAGCCAGCAGACAGGGAGCGCTGAAGCTTTCTTT	CASSQQTGSAEAFF	TRBV4-3	TRBJ1-1	few	TRBD1
TGTGCCATCACACGGGGGATGGACTATGGCTACACCTTC	CAITRGMDYGYTF	TRBV30	TRBJ1-2	many	-
TGTGCCAGCTCACCACTGTTCAGGCATATCGGCGATACGCAGTATTTT	CASSPLFRHIGDTQYF	TRBV18	TRBJ2-3	-	-
TGCGCCAGCAGCGACCAGGGCCTGAACACTGAAGCTTTCTTT	CASSDQGLNTEAFF	TRBV5-1	TRBJ1-1	-	-
TGCGCCAGCAGCCCGCGGGGACTGGCGAACACCGGGGAGCTGTTTTTT	CASSPRGLANTGELFF	TRBV5-1	TRBJ2-2	-	-
TGTGCCATCAGTGACAGGGGGCTTGAAGCTTTCTTT	CAISDRGLEAFF	TRBV10-3	TRBJ1-1	many	TRBD1
TGTGCCAGTAGTAATACAGGGGGCCGCCAGCCCCAGCATTTT	CASSNTGGRQPQHF	TRBV19	TRBJ1-5	-	TRBD1
TGTGCCAGCAGCTTAGCGTATCGGGAAGTGGCCGGGGAGCTGTTTTTT	CASSLAYREVAGELFF	TRBV7-2	TRBJ2-2	few	-
TGTGCCAGCATGAAAGGGGGGGCGGGCTACAATGAGCAGTTCTTC	CASMKGGAGYNEQFF	TRBV25-1	TRBJ2-1	few	-
TGTGCCAGCTCACCTACGACAGGGGACTATGGCTACACCTTC	CASSPTTGDYGYTF	TRBV18	TRBJ1-2	-	TRBD1
TGTGCCAGTAGTATGGGGACAGGGGAACCCTTGAAGCAGTACTTC	CASSMGTGEPLKQYF	TRBV19	TRBJ2-7	few	TRBD1
TGTGCCAGCAGCCAAGGTGTCTTTTACTACGAGCAGTACTTC	CASSQGVFYYEQYF	TRBV14	TRBJ2-7	-	-
TGTGCCAGCACCCTGACAGGGTTCTCCTACGAGCAGTACTTC	CASTLTGFSYEQYF	TRBV28	TRBJ2-7	few	TRBD1